The present T cell receptor beta chain was sequenced within a study of blood T cell repertoires in COVID-19. The overall study: The United States, Italy and Spain supplied acute and convalescent COVID-19 samples.

Germline V gives CDR1 SGHRS, CDR2 YFSETQ. The CDR3 extends over 13 amino acids. In the original analysis: Reference gene primers were amplified, and this amplification served to estimate nucleated cell counts. TCRdb's copy holds only in-frame clones and misses some; the assay was immunoSEQ multiplex PCR. The DNA gave D and trimming, while V, J and clone size come from that table. The sample consists of more than 100,000 clones, roughly 84% of them appearing once. This clonotype was obtained from a human donor in a cohort sampled during active COVID-19. This chain links TRBV5-1 with TRBJ2-5; D is unresolved. Sequenced material: peripheral blood. CDR3 loop: CATASTVEETQYF. CDR3 sequence (DNA): TGCGCTACAGCCAGCACAGTGGAAGAGACCCAGTACTTC.